One and the same sample provided the 30 T cell receptor beta chains below, sequenced in a study of immune cell composition in non-small cell lung cancer. The repertoire was sequenced with immunoSEQ multiplex PCR; TCRdb's copy has only in-frame clones and lacks some. The sample has a few thousand clones, 70% to 85% seen once; the top ten hold 25% to 30%. The source material was lung tumor tissue. All receptors come from a human donor with non-small cell lung cancer.

The chain links TRBV7-3 to TRBJ2-5, with 11 bases matching TRBD1. This CDR3 contains 15 residues. Germline V gene lookup returns CDR1 SGHTA and CDR2 FQGTGA. Trimming took 5 bases from V and 4 from J; bases not matched to a gene: 6. CDR3 region: CASSQGTGGIETQYF. The DNA of the CDR3 is TGTGCCAGCAGCCAGGGGACAGGGGGTATAGAGACCCAGTACTTC.

V is TRBV4-1 and J is TRBJ2-3; 9 nucleotides match TRBD2. The germline V gene encodes CDR1 MGHRA and CDR2 YSYEKL. V lost 0 bases, J lost 6 bases, and 10 bases stayed unmatched. The CDR3 covers 17 residues. The DNA of the CDR3 is TGCGCCAGCAGCCAAGATGGGGCGGGAGGGCCTGGGGATACGCAGTATTTT. Its translation is CASSQDGAGGPGDTQYF.

Written as DNA, the CDR3 is TGTGCCAGCAGCTCGGGGCGGGGGAGCACTGAAGCTTTCTTT. It yields the protein CASSSGRGSTEAFF. The genes are TRBV7-3 and TRBJ1-1; D might be TRBD1 (5 bases). Per germline, CDR1 SGHTA and CDR2 FQGTGA. The CDR3 covers 14 residues. Deletions cut 4 bases from V and 4 bases from J, with 13 bases between. Using reference TRBV7-3 and TRBJ1-1 for the parts outside the CDR3, the full variable domain is GAGVSQTPSNKVTEKGKYVELRCDPISGHTALYWYRQSLGQGPEFLIYFQGTGAADDSGLPNDRFFAVRPEGSVSTLKIQRTERGDSAVYLCASSSGRGSTEAFFGQGTRLTVV.

The chain uses TRBV5-4 and TRBJ1-2, with a weak D call TRBD1 (6 bases). Germline V gene lookup returns CDR1 SGHNT and CDR2 YYREEE (reference sequence). The CDR3 is 14 amino acids. V gave up 0 bases and J gave up 4 bases, with 10 bases separating them. CDR3 coding DNA: TGTGCCAGCAGCTTGGGACAGGAAGTCTATGGCTACACCTTC. It codes for CASSLGQEVYGYTF.

The chain employs TRBV9 and TRBJ2-3; tentative D call: TRBD1 (5 bases). V was shortened by 5 bases and J by 5 bases, with 15 bases between the two germline ends. The CDR3 sequence is 14 residues long. The germline CDR1 and CDR2 sequences are SGDLS and YYNGEE. The CDR3 here is CASRSLSQGDTQYF. DNA for the CDR3: TGTGCCAGCAGGTCGCTATCGCAGGGAGATACGCAGTATTTT. Using reference TRBV9 and TRBJ2-3 for the parts outside the CDR3, the full variable domain is DSGVTQTPKHLITATGQRVTLRCSPRSGDLSVYWYQQSLDQGLQFLIQYYNGEERAKGNILERFSAQQFPDLHSELNLSSLELGDSALYFCASRSLSQGDTQYFGPGTRLTVL.

The V and J genes are TRBV9 and TRBJ2-1; D uncertain. This CDR3 spans 13 amino acids. Looked up from germline, CDR1 is SGDLS and CDR2 is YYNGEE. The V end was cut by 4 bases, the J end by 7 bases, with 12 bases between. The CDR3 here is CASSLSPGNEQFF. In DNA, the CDR3 is TGTGCCAGCAGCCTATCCCCAGGAAATGAGCAGTTCTTC.

There are a few counts of this clone. CDR3 protein: CASSPRRGAGELFF. The CDR3 DNA is TGTGCCAGTAGCCCAAGAAGAGGAGCCGGGGAGCTGTTTTTT. J is TRBJ2-2 and V is TRBV19, with unresolved D. The V gene's germline CDR1 is LNHDA and CDR2 SQIVND (reference sequence). CDR3 length equals 14 residues. Trimming stripped 6 bases from V and 6 bases from J, with 14 bases between.

The chain carries TRBV5-1 and TRBJ2-7, with D hard to call. Trimming took off 4 bases at V and 1 base at J, with 15 bases between the two ends. The CDR3 has 15 amino acids. CDR1 SGHRS and CDR2 YFSETQ come from the germline V gene. Here the CDR3 reads CASSPGSSKSYEQYF. CDR3 in DNA: TGCGCCAGCAGCCCCGGTTCGTCGAAGTCCTACGAGCAGTACTTC.

The genes are TRBV19 and TRBJ2-7, with D perhaps matching TRBD2 (6 bases). V was cut by 5 bases and J by 5 bases, with 16 bases left in between. CDR1 LNHDA and CDR2 SQIVND come from the germline V gene (reference sequence). The length of the CDR3 is 14 residues. CDR3 sequence (DNA): TGTGCCAGTAGTTCACCGGGACTCAGGGACGAGCAGTACTTC. This gives the protein CASSSPGLRDEQYF.

The chain uses TRBV10-3 and TRBJ2-1; TRBD1 matches 9 bases. The germline CDR1 and CDR2 sequences are ENHRY and SYGVKD. The CDR3 is 17 residues long. V gave up 11 bases and J gave up 2 bases; unmatched junction bases: 16. The CDR3 loop is CARRPPFRDRAYNEQFF. The CDR3 nucleotides are TGTGCCCGCCGCCCCCCCTTTCGGGACAGGGCCTACAATGAGCAGTTCTTC.

The chain couples TRBV7-3 to TRBJ2-1; 12 bases are shared with TRBD2. V shed 5 bases and J 4 bases; nucleotides not matched to a gene: 9. The length of the CDR3 is 17 residues. Looked up from germline, CDR1 is SGHTA and CDR2 is FQGTGA. This chain's CDR3 is CASSPSPGTSGYNEQFF. CDR3 nucleotide sequence: TGTGCCAGCAGCCCGTCTCCCGGGACTAGCGGGTACAATGAGCAGTTCTTC.

This clone was seen just once. The genes are TRBV29-1 and TRBJ2-3, with 16 bases lining up with TRBD2. Germline V CDR1 and CDR2: SQVTM, ANQGSEA. V lost 6 bases, J lost 1 base, and 10 bases stayed unmatched. The CDR3 is 18 residues long. CDR3 DNA: TGCAGCGTAGAGACTCCGGGACTAGCGGGAGGGGGCACAGATACGCAGTATTTT. The encoded protein is CSVETPGLAGGGTDTQYF.

CDR3 residues: CASSQRWGTGELHTEAFF. In nucleotides, the CDR3 is TGCGCCAGCAGCCAGCGGTGGGGGACAGGGGAACTTCACACTGAAGCTTTCTTT. The chain joins TRBV4-3 to TRBJ1-1, with 10 bases fitting TRBD1. J lost 3 bases, V lost 3 bases, and 13 bases had no gene match. Germline assignment: CDR1 LGHNA and CDR2 YSLEER. The CDR3 loop spans 18 amino acids.

This sequence joins TRBV16 and TRBJ2-7; weak D call: TRBD1 (6 bases). The CDR3 sequence is 14 residues long. Looked up from germline, CDR1 is KGHSY and CDR2 is FQNENV. V lost 3 bases and J lost 5, with 14 bases in between. The CDR3 protein is CASSHSRTENEQYF. CDR3 nucleotides: TGTGCCAGCAGCCATTCCCGGACAGAGAACGAGCAGTACTTC.

This chain connects TRBV11-3 to TRBJ2-5; 8 bases map to TRBD2. The V gene's germline CDR1 is SGHNT and CDR2 YENEEA. Trimming took 3 bases from V and 1 from J; bases not matched to a gene: 4. The CDR3 length is 15 residues. The CDR3 DNA reads as TGTGCCAGCAGCTTGGGGGGACTAGGCCAAGAGACCCAGTACTTC. Translation gives CASSLGGLGQETQYF.

The genes are TRBV18 and TRBJ1-3, with 7 bases fitting TRBD1. V gave up 1 base and J gave up 0 bases; unmatched junction bases: 6. The CDR3 consists of 17 residues. Germline V gene lookup returns CDR1 KGHSH and CDR2 LQKENI. CDR3 coding DNA: TGTGCCAGCTCACCACTACCGACAGGGAACTCTGGAAACACCATATATTTT. It encodes CASSPLPTGNSGNTIYF.

Comment on this clone: The same CDR3 is also encoded by other DNA sequences in this sample. V usage is TRBV9 and J usage is TRBJ2-3; 11 bases fit TRBD2. Germline CDR1 and CDR2: SGDLS and YYNGEE. There are 16 residues in the CDR3. V trimming: 3 bases; J trimming: 2 bases; junction bases outside the gene matches: 5. The CDR3, as DNA: TGTGCCAGCAGCGGGGGGACTAGCGGACTCACAGATACGCAGTATTTT. Protein: CASSGGTSGLTDTQYF.

A word on this clone: Sequence at one end of the junction differs from germline and may be a read error. V usage is TRBV7-7 and J usage is TRBJ2-5; 13 bases align to TRBD2. Germline V gene lookup returns CDR1 SSHAT and CDR2 FNYEAQ (reference sequence). CDR3 length: 15 amino acids. Here the CDR3 DNA reads TGTGCTAGCAGCACTGGACTAGCGGGAGCGGAGACCCAGTACTTC. Protein product: CASSTGLAGAETQYF.

Comment on this clone: The junction departs from the called germline gene at one end, perhaps through a read error. The chain employs TRBV28 and TRBJ2-1; TRBD2 matches 14 bases. CDR1 and CDR2 (germline): MDHEN, SYDVKM. This CDR3 has 14 amino acids. The CDR3 sequence is CASSSIGTSGSKVF. The CDR3 region has the DNA TGTGCCAGCAGCTCGATCGGGACTAGCGGGAGCAAGGTCTTC.

This clone has just a few counts. The chain is built from TRBV13 and TRBJ2-5; D perhaps matches TRBD1 (5 bases). The CDR3 loop spans 16 amino acids. The germline gives CDR1 PRHDT, CDR2 FYEKMQ (reference sequence). V lost 3 bases, J lost 0 bases, and 14 bases lay in between. CDR3 amino acids: CASSFYRRRYQETQYF. CDR3 bases: TGTGCCAGCAGCTTTTACAGGAGAAGGTACCAAGAGACCCAGTACTTC.

This sequence joins TRBV6-1 and TRBJ1-4; tentative D call: TRBD1 (6 bases). Trimming pared 2 bases from V and 8 bases from J, leaving 21 bases between. Germline V gives CDR1 MNHNS, CDR2 SASEGT. CDR3 length equals 17 residues. DNA of the CDR3: TGTGCCAGCAGTGAAACAGTGGGGGAAGGGGGAGGGGAAAAACTGTTTTTT. This gives the protein CASSETVGEGGGEKLFF.

V is TRBV27 and J is TRBJ2-2, with D perhaps TRBD1 (6 bases). The CDR3 loop spans 19 amino acids. Trimming stripped 7 bases from V and 1 base from J, with 25 bases between. The V gene's germline CDR1 is MNHEY and CDR2 SMNVEV (reference sequence). CDR3 coding DNA: TGTGCCAGCACCTTAAATGGCTACCGGGACACCAAGAACACCGGGGAGCTGTTTTTT. Its translation: CASTLNGYRDTKNTGELFF.

This chain uses TRBV29-1 with TRBJ1-2; 9 bases fit TRBD1. J gave up 6 bases and V 3 bases, and 5 bases lay outside the gene matches. The CDR3 totals 13 residues. The germline gives CDR1 SQVTM, CDR2 ANQGSEA. The CDR3 protein is CSVEWDRVNGYTF. The CDR3 DNA is TGCAGCGTTGAGTGGGACAGGGTCAATGGCTACACCTTC.

V and J are TRBV5-6 and TRBJ1-5; tentative D call: TRBD1 (5 bases). This CDR3 is built from 15 residues. Germline V CDR1 and CDR2: SGHDT, YYEEEE. V was pared by 4 bases and J by 3 bases, with 14 bases between. The DNA for the CDR3 is TGTGCCAGCAGCACAATCGGGGGTATCAATCAGCCCCAGCATTTT. Its translation: CASSTIGGINQPQHF. The variable domain in full, completed from reference TRBV5-6 and TRBJ1-5, reads DAGVTQSPTHLIKTRGQQVTLRCSPKSGHDTVSWYQQALGQGPQFIFQYYEEEERQRGNFPDRFSGHQFPNYSSELNVNALLLGDSALYLCASSTIGGINQPQHFGDGTRLSIL.

As to this clone: The sample carries other DNA sequences with the same CDR3. This rearrangement joins TRBV4-2 to TRBJ2-3, with 14 bases aligning to TRBD2. The CDR3 contains 18 residues. From germline, CDR1 is LGHNA and CDR2 YNFKEQ. J gave up 0 bases and V 1 base, and 3 bases lay outside the gene matches. CDR3 region: CASSQGLAGGPSTDTQYF. The CDR3 DNA sequence: TGTGCCAGCAGCCAAGGACTAGCGGGAGGGCCTAGCACAGATACGCAGTATTTT.

The chain employs TRBV28 and TRBJ1-2, with TRBD1 as a possible D gene (5 bases). The germline gives CDR1 MDHEN, CDR2 SYDVKM. The CDR3 has 11 amino acids. Trimming removed 4 bases at V and 7 bases at J, with 7 bases between. CDR3 amino acids: CASSWGGGYTF. As DNA, the CDR3 is TGTGCCAGCAGTTGGGGCGGTGGCTACACCTTC.

The J gene is TRBJ1-5, the V gene TRBV2; tentative D call: TRBD1 (6 bases). CDR1 is SNHLY and CDR2 is FYNNEI in the germline V gene. This CDR3 comprises 15 residues. V was cut by 1 base and J by 4 bases, with 11 bases left in between. The CDR3 sequence: CASSEGWGPNQPQHF. The CDR3 nucleotides read TGTGCCAGCAGTGAAGGATGGGGGCCAAATCAGCCCCAGCATTTT.

This chain joins TRBV28 and TRBJ1-1; D possibly corresponds to TRBD1 (6 bases). In germline, CDR1 is MDHEN, CDR2 SYDVKM. The CDR3 loop spans 16 amino acids. The V end was cut by 4 bases, the J end by 2 bases, with 17 bases between. Here the CDR3 reads CASSSPGGYFNTEAFF. CDR3 DNA: TGTGCCAGCAGTTCCCCGGGGGGCTATTTTAACACTGAAGCTTTCTTT. Based on the CDR3 plus reference TRBV28 and TRBJ1-1, the full variable domain is DVKVTQSSRYLVKRTGEKVFLECVQDMDHENMFWYRQDPGLGLRLIYFSYDVKMKEKGDIPEGYSVSREKKERFSLILESASTNQTSMYLCASSSPGGYFNTEAFFGQGTRLTVV.

V is TRBV28 and J is TRBJ2-3, with 10 nucleotides matching TRBD1. The trim removed 2 bases at V and 5 bases at J, leaving 1 base unmatched. Germline V gene data show CDR1 as MDHEN and CDR2 as SYDVKM. This CDR3 region has 14 residues. Here the CDR3 reads CASSLGTGEDTQYF. The CDR3 nucleotides are TGTGCCAGCAGTTTAGGGACAGGGGAAGATACGCAGTATTTT.

The rearrangement links TRBV5-1 to TRBJ2-2; tentatively, D is TRBD2 (5 bases). CDR1 is SGHRS and CDR2 is YFSETQ in the germline V gene. Trimming removed 5 bases from V and 2 bases from J, with 10 bases in between. The CDR3 extends over 14 amino acids. CDR3 nucleotides: TGCGCCAGCAGGGCTGACTATAACACCGGGGAGCTGTTTTTT. Protein product: CASRADYNTGELFF.